This TCR beta chain came from a study of blood T cell repertoires in COVID-19. Turning to the study itself: Researchers got acute and convalescent COVID-19 samples from the United States, Italy and Spain. Sources were T cells, B-cell-depleted T cells, or PBMCs; the material itself was cDNA or gDNA.

Per germline, CDR1 SGHTA and CDR2 FQGTGA. The CDR3 totals 16 residues. Trimming pared 1 base from V and 1 base from J, leaving 10 bases between. Repertoires were generated with immunoSEQ multiplex PCR, while TCRdb's copy carries only in-frame clones and drops some. The profile shows roughly 290,000 clones, 87% of them singletons. Self-reported history from a screening survey and questionnaire set each donor's cohort. Recovered status in Cohort 3 required two negative PCRs, clearance, or symptom resolution. The sample holds one count of this clone. Sequenced: PBMCs or T cells enriched from blood (not recorded which). The chain carries TRBV7-3 and TRBJ1-4; D call uncertain. The clonotype comes from a woman between 35 and 50 years old who had recovered from COVID-19. CDR3 DNA: TGTGCCAGCAGCTTAATAGTAAGCCGAACTAATGAAAAACTGTTTTTT. Protein product: CASSLIVSRTNEKLFF.